The clone carrying this TCR beta chain occurred once. This record belongs to a study of blood T cell repertoires in COVID-19. Background on the study: From T cells, B-cell-depleted T cells, or PBMCs came the material, which was cDNA or gDNA.

The CDR3 runs to 17 residues. Germline CDR1 and CDR2: LNHDA and SQIVND (reference sequence). Trimming removed 0 bases from V and 2 bases from J, with 14 bases in between. Generated by immunoSEQ multiplex PCR, the TCRdb table keeps only in-frame clones and is missing some. This sample has hundreds of thousands of clones, with about 85% found just once. The sequenced material came from peripheral blood. This receptor was identified in a man aged 40-49 years with acute or convalescent COVID-19. The chain has TRBV19 and TRBJ1-5; D is perhaps TRBD1 (6 bases). This chain's CDR3 is CASSIEDSLSGNQPQHF. Here the CDR3 DNA reads TGTGCCAGTAGTATAGAGGACAGCTTGTCGGGCAATCAGCCCCAGCATTTT.